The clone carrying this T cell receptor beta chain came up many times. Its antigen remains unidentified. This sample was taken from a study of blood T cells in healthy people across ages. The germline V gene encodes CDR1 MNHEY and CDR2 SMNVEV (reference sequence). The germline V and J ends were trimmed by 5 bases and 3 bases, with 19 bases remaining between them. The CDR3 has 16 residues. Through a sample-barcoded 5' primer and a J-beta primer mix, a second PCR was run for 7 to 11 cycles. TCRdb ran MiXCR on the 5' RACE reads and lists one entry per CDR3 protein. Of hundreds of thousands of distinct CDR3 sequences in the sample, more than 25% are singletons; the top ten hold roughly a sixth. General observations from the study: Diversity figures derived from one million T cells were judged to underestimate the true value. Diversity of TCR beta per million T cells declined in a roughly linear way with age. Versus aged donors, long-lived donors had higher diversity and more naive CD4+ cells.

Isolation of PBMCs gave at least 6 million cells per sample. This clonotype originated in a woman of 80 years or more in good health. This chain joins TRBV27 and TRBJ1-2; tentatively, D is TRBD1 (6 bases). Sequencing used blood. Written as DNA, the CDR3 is TGTGCCAGCAGTGCCCTAGACGGACAGCGTTACTATGGCTACACCTTC. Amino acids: CASSALDGQRYYGYTF.